In its sample, the clone carrying this T cell receptor (beta chain) was seen once. Antigen: not known. This record comes from a study of a mutant IDH1 vaccine in newly diagnosed glioma. Overall study context: The treated population exhibited a male proportion of roughly 60%, a female proportion of roughly 38%, and a mean age of roughly 41 years. Before enrollment, patients got radiotherapy alone, temozolomide alone, or mostly the combination. Findings and limits, study-wide: It was over 85% of patients that developed vaccine-induced immune responses.

Generated by immunoSEQ multiplex PCR, the TCRdb table keeps only in-frame clones and is missing some. The sample yields around 63,000 clones, 91% seen once. Time point of the sample: baseline, week 1 (first vaccination visit). The treatment was: pre-vaccination baseline after standard-of-care therapy. Every donor had a new WHO grade 3 or 4 astrocytoma that was IDH1-mutant, with loss of nuclear ATRX. Material: PBMCs, obtained from a glioma patient treated with radiotherapy, temozolomide or both. The receptor was isolated from a man in his forties or fifties with glioma.

The CDR3 protein is CASSRTYGTDHKQPGETQYF. The CDR3 nucleotides are TGTGCCAGCAGTCGTACCTATGGGACAGATCATAAGCAGCCGGGAGAGACCCAGTACTTC. The chain joins TRBV28 to TRBJ2-5; 7 bases agree with TRBD1. Looked up from germline, CDR1 is MDHEN and CDR2 is SYDVKM. Unmatched junction bases numbered 25, after V lost 5 bases and J lost 4 bases. The CDR3 sequence is 20 residues long.